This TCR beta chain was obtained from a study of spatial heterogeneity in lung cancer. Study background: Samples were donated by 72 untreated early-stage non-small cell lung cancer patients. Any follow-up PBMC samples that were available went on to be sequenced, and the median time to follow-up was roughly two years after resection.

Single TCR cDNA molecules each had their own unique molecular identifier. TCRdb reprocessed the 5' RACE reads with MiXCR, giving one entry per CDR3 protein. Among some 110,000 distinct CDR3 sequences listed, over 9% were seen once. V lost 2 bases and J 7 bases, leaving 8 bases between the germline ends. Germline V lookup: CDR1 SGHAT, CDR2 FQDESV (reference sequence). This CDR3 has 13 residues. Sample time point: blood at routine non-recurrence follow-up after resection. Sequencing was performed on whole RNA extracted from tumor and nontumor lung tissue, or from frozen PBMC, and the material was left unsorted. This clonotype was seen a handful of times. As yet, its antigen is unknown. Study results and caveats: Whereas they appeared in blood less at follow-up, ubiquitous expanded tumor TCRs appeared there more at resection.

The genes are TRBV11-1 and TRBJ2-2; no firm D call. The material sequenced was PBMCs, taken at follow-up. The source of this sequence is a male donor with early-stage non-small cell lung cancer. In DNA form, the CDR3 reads TGTGCCAGCAGCTTAAAGGGTAACGGGGAGCTGTTTTTT. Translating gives CASSLKGNGELFF.